This is a list of T cell receptor beta chains from one sample in a study of blood T cell repertoires in COVID-19. Clones were sequenced by immunoSEQ multiplex PCR, and TCRdb holds only the in-frame ones, with some missing. The sample lists tens of thousands of clones, roughly nine tenths occurring once. Sample: peripheral blood. These receptor sequences come from a man between 45 and 60 years old with acute or convalescent COVID-19. CDR3s include the opening cysteine and the closing phenylalanine or tryptophan. D genes are given only for firm matches. Rows give clone size only sometimes, using once, few, many, or a class for an expanded clone.

TRBD1,TRBV28,TRBJ1-6,NA,TGTGCCAGCAGTGTCCTCGACAGGGATAATTCACCCCTCCACTTT,CASSVLDRDNSPLHF
NA,TRBV2,TRBJ2-5,NA,TGTGCCAGCAGGCAGGGAGAGACCCAGTACTTC,CASRQGETQYF
NA,TRBV5-4,TRBJ1-1,NA,TGTGCCAGCAGCTTGAGGGGGGGGAACACTGAAGCTTTCTTT,CASSLRGGNTEAFF
NA,TRBV7-8,TRBJ1-1,once,TGTGCCAGCAGCGCAAACAGGGCCACCACTGAAGCTTTCTTT,CASSANRATTEAFF
TRBD1,TRBV6-5,TRBJ2-7,NA,TGTGCCAGCAGCAACAGGGGCTCCTACGAGCAGTACTTC,CASSNRGSYEQYF
NA,TRBV29-1,TRBJ1-2,NA,TGCAGCGTTGAAGATGCGTATGGCTACACCTTC,CSVEDAYGYTF
NA,TRBV9,TRBJ2-3,NA,TGTGCCAGCAGCCTCCAGGACAGTAGCACAGATACGCAGTATTTT,CASSLQDSSTDTQYF
TRBD1,TRBV7-8,TRBJ2-7,NA,TGTGCCAGCAGCCGGGACAGGGGACCTTACGAGCAGTACTTC,CASSRDRGPYEQYF
NA,TRBV2,TRBJ1-6,NA,TGTGCCAGCAGTGAGGGGAGTAGGGAAGGAAGACCCCTCCACTTT,CASSEGSREGRPLHF
NA,TRBV28,TRBJ2-1,once,TGTGCCAGCAGCCTAAGGTGGCCCTACGGGAGCTCCTACAATGAGCAGTTCTTC,CASSLRWPYGSSYNEQFF